This TCR beta chain was documented in a study of blood T cell repertoires in COVID-19. The CDR3 covers 21 residues. The assay was immunoSEQ multiplex PCR, and TCRdb's table has in-frame clones only and misses some. Seen here are approximately 240,000 clones, about nine tenths observed once, and the top ten hold about 6%. The genes are TRBV1 and TRBJ2-6; the listed D gene, TRBD2, was not tested against the DNA. TRBV1 is labeled a pseudogene. The sequenced material came from PBMCs or T cells enriched from blood (not recorded which). This receptor was obtained from a woman aged 25 to 39 with acute COVID-19. The CDR3 region has the DNA TGCACCAGCAGCTCCCCCCCAGTTGGTCTAGCGGCGGTCTCTGGGGCCAACGTCCTGACTTTC. Residues: CTSSSPPVGLAAVSGANVLTF.